This T cell receptor (beta chain) emerged from a study of CD8+ T cells in alopecia areata. Study as a whole: Each of the treated patients was given oral tofacitinib, 5 to 10 mg twice daily, for moderate-to-severe alopecia areata.

Sequencing used cDNA as its template, made by extracting RNA and reverse transcribing it. The repertoire was sequenced with immunoSEQ multiplex PCR; TCRdb's copy has only in-frame clones and lacks some. This table has more than 200,000 clones, around 65% appearing once. Regarding treatment: oral pan-JAK inhibitor, 5-10 mg twice daily. Study-level results: For baseline CD8+ expansion, any link to response stays uncertain with one nonresponder.

Trimming removed 6 bases from V and 1 base from J; junction bases left unmatched: 3. Per germline, CDR1 SGHTA and CDR2 FQGNSA. This CDR3 comprises 14 residues. With regard to this clone: The antigen remains undetermined.

Sample: CD4+ T cells sorted from blood, taken at week 4, from a patient treated with tofacitinib. The chain carries TRBV7-2 and TRBJ1-1; 9 nucleotides agree with TRBD1. The receptor was isolated from a human donor with alopecia areata. The CDR3 region is CASRSTGGNTEAFF. For the CDR3, the DNA is TGTGCCAGCAGATCGACAGGGGGGAACACTGAAGCTTTCTTT.